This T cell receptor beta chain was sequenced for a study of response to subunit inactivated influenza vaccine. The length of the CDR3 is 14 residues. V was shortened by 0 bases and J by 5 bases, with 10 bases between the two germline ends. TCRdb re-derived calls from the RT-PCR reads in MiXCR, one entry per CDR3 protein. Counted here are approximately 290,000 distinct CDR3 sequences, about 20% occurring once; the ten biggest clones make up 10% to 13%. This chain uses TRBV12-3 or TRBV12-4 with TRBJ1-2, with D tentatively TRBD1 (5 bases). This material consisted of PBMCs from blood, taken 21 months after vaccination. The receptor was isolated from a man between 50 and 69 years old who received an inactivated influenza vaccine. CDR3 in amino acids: CASSLAVGVYGYTF. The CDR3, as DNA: TGTGCCAGCAGTTTAGCTGTAGGGGTTTATGGCTACACCTTC.